The 25 T cell receptor beta chains reported below all come from one sample, sequenced in a study of blood T cell repertoires in COVID-19. TCRdb keeps only in-frame clones here, not all; method: immunoSEQ multiplex PCR. Of 200,000 to 300,000 clones in the sample, roughly 84% are singletons; the top ten hold 4.2%. The sequencing input was peripheral blood. These receptors were obtained from a man between 60 and 75 years old with acute or convalescent COVID-19.

The chain combines TRBV25-1 with TRBJ2-6; 8 bases map to TRBD1. CDR3 length equals 17 residues. V dropped 4 bases and J dropped 2; count of bases not matched to a gene: 7. Per germline, CDR1 MGHDK and CDR2 SYGVNS. CDR3 bases: TGTGCCAGCAGTGCCCGACAGGGGAGAGCTGGGGCCAACGTCCTGACTTTC. This codes for CASSARQGRAGANVLTF.

The genes are TRBV28 and TRBJ1-1; D ambiguous. Trimming took 3 bases from V and 5 from J, leaving 10 bases between them. Germline V gives CDR1 MDHEN, CDR2 SYDVKM. This CDR3 is 13 amino acids long. The DNA of the CDR3 is TGTGCCAGCAGTTTGAGGGTAAATACTGAAGCTTTCTTT. Residues: CASSLRVNTEAFF.

The V gene is TRBV7-9, the J gene TRBJ2-5; TRBD1 agrees at 7 bases. The junction had 8 bases not matched to a gene; V was cut back by 5 bases and J by 2 bases. The germline gives CDR1 SEHNR, CDR2 FQNEAQ (reference sequence). This CDR3 is built from 15 residues. The CDR3 DNA reads TGTGCCAGCAGCCGCTTTGGACAGGCTCAAGAGACCCAGTACTTC. It is translated as CASSRFGQAQETQYF.

V and J are TRBV27 and TRBJ1-6; 9 positions agree with TRBD1. Germline values: CDR1 MNHEY, CDR2 SMNVEV (reference sequence). The CDR3 loop spans 18 amino acids. V shed 3 bases and J 3 bases; nucleotides not matched to a gene: 9. The CDR3 sequence is CASSFGQGTSHYNSPLHF. The CDR3 nucleotides are TGTGCCAGCAGTTTCGGACAGGGGACTTCTCACTATAATTCACCCCTCCACTTT.

The V gene is TRBV7-2, the J gene TRBJ1-3, with a tentative D call TRBD1 (6 bases). CDR3 length: 15 amino acids. Germline V gene lookup returns CDR1 SGHTA and CDR2 FQGNSA. V gave up 4 bases and J gave up 0 bases, with 10 bases separating them. The CDR3 DNA follows: TGTGCCAGCAGCTACAGGGACGGCTCTGGAAACACCATATATTTT. This codes for CASSYRDGSGNTIYF.

This sequence joins TRBV29-1 and TRBJ2-1; D might be TRBD1 (5 bases). Germline lookup yields CDR1 SQVTM and CDR2 ANQGSEA. V lost 8 bases and J lost 1, with 9 bases in between. This CDR3 is built from 12 residues. In nucleotides, the CDR3 is TGCAGCTCGCGACAGTCCTACAATGAGCAGTTCTTC. This translates into CSSRQSYNEQFF.

This chain joins TRBV27 and TRBJ1-5; D gene uncertain. The CDR3 is 15 amino acids. V was pared by 2 bases and J by 6 bases, with 14 bases between. Germline V gene sequence: CDR1 MNHEY, CDR2 SMNVEV (reference sequence). CDR3: CASSLGQRSGQPQHF. CDR3 coding DNA: TGTGCCAGCAGTTTAGGCCAGCGCTCTGGTCAGCCCCAGCATTTT.

V usage is TRBV5-4 and J usage is TRBJ1-6; 7 bases map to TRBD1. Germline V gene lookup returns CDR1 SGHNT and CDR2 YYREEE (reference sequence). The CDR3 loop spans 15 amino acids. V shed 1 base, J shed 7 bases, and the junction held 5 bases outside the gene matches. This chain's CDR3 is CASSLSQGQNSPLHF. CDR3 sequence (DNA): TGTGCCAGCAGCTTGAGTCAGGGACAGAATTCACCCCTCCACTTT. Full variable domain (rest looked up from reference TRBV5-4 and TRBJ1-6): ETGVTQSPTHLIKTRGQQVTLRCSSQSGHNTVSWYQQALGQGPQFIFQYYREEENGRGNFPPRFSGLQFPNYSSELNVNALELDDSALYLCASSLSQGQNSPLHFGNGTRLTVT.

This clone was counted a single time. This sequence joins TRBV19 and TRBJ1-1; D is possibly TRBD1 (5 bases). V was pared by 3 bases and J by 4 bases, with 9 bases between. The CDR3 extends over 13 amino acids. From germline, CDR1 is LNHDA and CDR2 SQIVND (reference sequence). In nucleotides, the CDR3 is TGTGCCAGTAGTATGACAGTTAGCACTGAAGCTTTCTTT. As protein: CASSMTVSTEAFF.

The chain recombines TRBV28 with TRBJ2-5, with a possible D match to TRBD2 (5 bases). Between the trimmed V and J ends, which lost 4 bases and 7 bases, there was a span of 16 bases. Looked up from germline, CDR1 is MDHEN and CDR2 is SYDVKM. This CDR3 region has 14 residues. CDR3 in amino acids: CASSSAGSPSTQYF. As DNA, the CDR3 is TGTGCCAGCAGTTCCGCGGGCTCCCCCTCGACCCAGTACTTC.

V gene TRBV19 combines with J gene TRBJ2-5; unclear D gene. CDR3 size: 13 residues. V gave up 3 bases and J gave up 2 bases, with 7 bases separating them. CDR1 is LNHDA and CDR2 is SQIVND in the germline V gene (reference sequence). CDR3: CASSIDRQETQYF. DNA of the CDR3: TGTGCCAGTAGTATCGATAGACAAGAGACCCAGTACTTC.

This chain joins TRBV7-2 and TRBJ1-1; 8 positions agree with TRBD1. Germline V CDR1 and CDR2: SGHTA, FQGNSA. The V gene end was trimmed by 6 bases and the J gene end by 0 bases; junction bases not matched to a gene: 3. This CDR3 contains 14 residues. The CDR3 DNA reads as TGTGCCAGCAGTCGGACAGGGATGAACACTGAAGCTTTCTTT. Its translation is CASSRTGMNTEAFF.

This clone was seen a single time. In nucleotides, the CDR3 is TGTGCCAGCAGCTTATACTCGGGGTCGGAGACCCAGTACTTC. Its translation is CASSLYSGSETQYF. The chain combines TRBV7-3 with TRBJ2-5; maybe TRBD2 (5 bases). The V gene lost 2 bases and the J gene lost 5 bases, with 12 bases spanning the gap. CDR3 length equals 14 residues. Germline CDR1 and CDR2: SGHTA and FQGTGA.

The genes are TRBV9 and TRBJ2-4, with 13 positions matching TRBD2. The CDR3 loop spans 16 amino acids. V lost 4 bases to trimming and J lost 7 bases; unmatched junction nucleotides: 8. Germline lookup yields CDR1 SGDLS and CDR2 YYNGEE. The CDR3 DNA reads as TGTGCCAGCAGCAAAACCGGGACTAGCGGGACGAACATTCAGTACTTC. Residues: CASSKTGTSGTNIQYF.

This clone occurred a few times. The chain links TRBV7-2 to TRBJ1-1, with D possibly matching TRBD1 (6 bases). Germline CDR1 and CDR2: SGHTA and FQGNSA. This CDR3 has 14 amino acids. V was pared by 2 bases and J by 4 bases, with 11 bases between. Here the CDR3 DNA reads TGTGCCAGCAGCTTATCAGGGGATGTCACTGAAGCTTTCTTT. It specifies CASSLSGDVTEAFF.

A note on this clone: Additional DNA sequences in this sample encode the identical CDR3. The chain joins TRBV5-1 to TRBJ2-7; 7 bases map to TRBD1. The CDR3 consists of 13 residues. From germline, CDR1 is SGHRS and CDR2 YFSETQ. Unmatched junction bases numbered 0, after V lost 0 bases and J lost 3 bases. The CDR3 coding sequence is TGCGCCAGCAGCTTGGACAGGGGCTACGAGCAGTACTTC. It translates to CASSLDRGYEQYF.

This chain connects TRBV28 to TRBJ1-6, with a weak D call TRBD1 (6 bases). CDR1 and CDR2 (germline): MDHEN, SYDVKM. The CDR3 runs to 15 residues. Trimming cost V 8 bases and J 10 bases, with 21 bases left between them. CDR3 in amino acids: CASANTGPLGSPLHF. In DNA form, the CDR3 reads TGTGCCAGCGCAAATACAGGGCCTCTAGGGTCACCCCTCCACTTT.

The chain employs TRBV19 and TRBJ1-1, with 10 bases identical to TRBD1. Germline CDR1 and CDR2: LNHDA and SQIVND (reference sequence). There are 16 residues in the CDR3. V lost 5 bases and J lost 5; bases outside the gene matches: 11. The DNA for the CDR3 is TGTGCCAGTAGTGCCCAGGGACAGGGGATGGGAACTGAAGCTTTCTTT. This encodes CASSAQGQGMGTEAFF.

The V and J genes are TRBV7-6 and TRBJ2-7; TRBD2 matches at 8 bases. Trimming took 4 bases from V and 0 from J; bases not matched to a gene: 2. CDR1 SGHVS and CDR2 FNYEAQ come from the germline V gene. This CDR3 is 14 amino acids long. Written as DNA, the CDR3 is TGTGCCAGCAGCTCCAGCGGGAGCTCCTACGAGCAGTACTTC. This translates into CASSSSGSSYEQYF.

The V and J genes are TRBV6-2 or TRBV6-3 and TRBJ2-7, with 13 bases lining up with TRBD2. Germline V lookup: CDR1 MNHEY, CDR2 SVGEGT. This CDR3 contains 17 residues. The trim removed 2 bases at V and 2 bases at J, leaving 6 bases unmatched. CDR3 in amino acids: CASSYGTSGKTTYEQYF. The CDR3 bases are TGTGCCAGCAGTTACGGGACTAGCGGGAAAACCACCTACGAGCAGTACTTC.

The CDR3 is CASSVSGGHYGYTF. The CDR3 nucleotides read TGTGCCAGCAGTGTTTCAGGGGGTCACTATGGCTACACCTTC. The chain uses TRBV2 and TRBJ1-2; 7 bases line up with TRBD1. The CDR3 runs to 14 residues. Per germline, CDR1 SNHLY and CDR2 FYNNEI. Trimming at V came to 4 bases and at J to 3 bases, leaving 5 bases not matched to a gene.

The chain links TRBV6-2 or TRBV6-3 to TRBJ1-1; 11 bases fit TRBD1. From germline, CDR1 is MNHEY and CDR2 SVGEGT. The ends lost 6 bases at V and 2 bases at J; junction bases unmatched: 8. CDR3 size: 16 residues. Here the CDR3 DNA reads TGTGCCAGCAGACCTTCCGGGACAGGGGGAAACACTGAAGCTTTCTTT. Translation gives CASRPSGTGGNTEAFF.

The chain links TRBV6-2 or TRBV6-3 to TRBJ2-1; a weak D match, TRBD1 (6 bases). V shed 6 bases and J shed 4 bases, with 7 bases lying between them. The CDR3 runs 12 residues. CDR1 MNHEY and CDR2 SVGEGT come from the germline V gene. The CDR3 nucleotides read TGTGCCAGCAGCCAGGGGTACAATGAGCAGTTCTTC. This encodes CASSQGYNEQFF.

The V gene is TRBV13, the J gene TRBJ1-1; D might be TRBD1 (5 bases). V lost 2 bases and J 10 bases, leaving 23 bases between the germline ends. This CDR3 contains 16 residues. Germline-derived CDR1 and CDR2 are PRHDT and FYEKMQ (reference sequence). In nucleotides, the CDR3 is TGTGCCAGCAGCTTAAGGGGAAAACTGGCCACGACGGGAGCTTTCTTT. It is translated as CASSLRGKLATTGAFF.

The V call is TRBV5-1, the J call TRBJ2-7; 7 bases align to TRBD1. The germline CDR1 and CDR2 sequences are SGHRS and YFSETQ. The CDR3 loop spans 14 amino acids. The V gene end was trimmed by 4 bases and the J gene end by 6 bases; junction bases not matched to a gene: 10. The CDR3 nucleotides are TGCGCCAGCAGCCAAACAGGGGCCGATTCCGAGCAGTACTTC. Protein sequence: CASSQTGADSEQYF.